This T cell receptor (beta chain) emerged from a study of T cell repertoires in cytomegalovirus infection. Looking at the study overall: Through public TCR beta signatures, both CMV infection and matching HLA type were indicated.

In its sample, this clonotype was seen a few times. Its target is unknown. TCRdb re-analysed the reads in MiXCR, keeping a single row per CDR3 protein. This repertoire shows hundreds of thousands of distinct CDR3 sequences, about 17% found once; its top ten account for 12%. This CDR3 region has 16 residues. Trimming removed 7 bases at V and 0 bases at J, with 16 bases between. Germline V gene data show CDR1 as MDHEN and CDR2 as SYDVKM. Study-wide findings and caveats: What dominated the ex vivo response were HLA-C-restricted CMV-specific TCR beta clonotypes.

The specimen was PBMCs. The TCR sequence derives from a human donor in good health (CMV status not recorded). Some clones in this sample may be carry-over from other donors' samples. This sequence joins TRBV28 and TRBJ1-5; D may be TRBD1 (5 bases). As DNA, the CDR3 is TGTGCCAGCACCACGAACGGGGGGTATAGCAATCAGCCCCAGCATTTT. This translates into CASTTNGGYSNQPQHF.